Shown below are 23 T cell receptor beta chains from a single sample sequenced in a study of a mutant IDH1 vaccine in newly diagnosed glioma (dated by TCRdb to the early 2020s). Libraries were constructed by the immunoSEQ multiplex PCR assay. TCRdb retrieved this table from immuneACCESS and kept in-frame rearrangements only. Not all clones are present; in checked studies, unresolved V genes account for under half, and no reason is known for the remainder. The sample has approximately 100,000 clones on record, around 90% of them singletons. The ten largest clones represent around 0.6% of the sample. The time point label of this sample denotes: baseline, week 1 (first vaccination visit). The intended sense of this specimen's treatment or condition label: pre-vaccination baseline after standard-of-care therapy. This specimen consisted of PBMCs, obtained from a glioma patient treated with radiotherapy, temozolomide or both. These receptors were taken from a woman in her 50s with glioma.

The genes are TRBV2 and TRBJ2-7; 8 bases are a match to TRBD1. In germline, CDR1 is SNHLY, CDR2 FYNNEI. J lost 4 bases, V lost 3 bases, and 5 bases had no gene match. This CDR3 is built from 14 residues. The CDR3 region has the DNA TGTGCCAGCAGTGACCAGGGGGCTTTGTACGAGCAGTACTTC. It encodes CASSDQGALYEQYF.

V usage is TRBV28 and J usage is TRBJ2-7; no clear D. V dropped 6 bases and J dropped 4 bases, with 13 bases sitting between them. CDR1 is MDHEN, CDR2 SYDVKM, per germline. The CDR3 has 13 residues. The DNA for the CDR3 is TGTGCCAGCAGCGGACCTCTGGGATACGAGCAGTACTTC. Amino acids: CASSGPLGYEQYF.

This sequence joins TRBV10-3 and TRBJ2-3, with 10 positions matching TRBD2. J was trimmed by 3 bases and V by 3 bases; bases with no gene match: 9. From germline, CDR1 is ENHRY and CDR2 SYGVKD. This CDR3 region has 17 residues. The DNA for the CDR3 is TGTGCCATCAGTGAACGGGGTAGCGGGAGGAGAACAGATACGCAGTATTTT. This codes for CAISERGSGRRTDTQYF.

This chain uses TRBV5-6 with TRBJ1-6; D is unclear. Germline V gene data show CDR1 as SGHDT and CDR2 as YYEEEE. The CDR3 covers 14 residues. With 4 bases removed from V and 6 bases from J, the gap between germline ends came to 11 bases. DNA of the CDR3: TGTGCCAGCAGCCTCGGACGGATTAATTCACCCCTCCACTTT. Encoded protein: CASSLGRINSPLHF.

The V and J genes are TRBV30 and TRBJ2-3; 9 positions agree with TRBD2. V was pared by 0 bases and J by 1 base, with 2 bases of the junction left unmatched. Per germline, CDR1 GTSNPN and CDR2 SVGIG (reference sequence). The CDR3 sequence is 15 residues long. The CDR3 nucleotides read TGTGCCTGGAGTGTAAGGACTAGCGGCACAGATACGCAGTATTTT. Its protein is CAWSVRTSGTDTQYF.

The chain couples TRBV7-9 to TRBJ2-1; 7 nucleotides line up with TRBD1. This CDR3 has 15 amino acids. Germline V gene sequence: CDR1 SEHNR, CDR2 FQNEAQ (reference sequence). The V and J ends lost 6 bases and 7 bases, in that order; junction bases with no gene match: 12. DNA for the CDR3: TGTGCCAGCAGACCTAAGGACAGGCTGGGGAATGAGCAGTTCTTC. Amino acids: CASRPKDRLGNEQFF.

V and J are TRBV6-6 and TRBJ2-1; weak D call: TRBD2 (6 bases). Germline V gene lookup returns CDR1 MNHNY and CDR2 SVGAGI (reference sequence). The CDR3 runs to 12 residues. Between the trimmed V and J ends, which lost 6 bases and 7 bases, there was a span of 10 bases. The CDR3 DNA is TGTGCCAGCAGCGGGAGAGGGAATGAGCAGTTCTTC. Translated: CASSGRGNEQFF.

The chain carries TRBV7-9 and TRBJ2-7, with 9 nucleotides matching TRBD1. This CDR3 has 15 residues. The germline CDR1 and CDR2 sequences are SEHNR and FQNEAQ (reference sequence). The V gene end was trimmed by 5 bases and the J gene end by 4 bases; junction bases not matched to a gene: 9. The CDR3 is CASSIPGQGLYEQYF. Written as DNA, the CDR3 is TGTGCCAGCAGCATTCCGGGACAGGGATTATACGAGCAGTACTTC.

The chain links TRBV28 to TRBJ2-7; D possibly corresponds to TRBD2 (5 bases). V was trimmed by 8 bases and J by 1 base, leaving 15 bases between them. The germline gives CDR1 MDHEN, CDR2 SYDVKM. The CDR3 spans 14 residues. CDR3 sequence (DNA): TGTGCCAGCTACAGTTTGGGAGAATCCTACGAGCAGTACTTC. The encoded protein is CASYSLGESYEQYF.

The chain uses TRBV19 and TRBJ2-5; tentatively, D is TRBD2 (6 bases). Judging by the DNA end, TRBJ2-7 fits better; the J call may be wrong. Germline loops: CDR1 LNHDA, CDR2 SQIVND (reference sequence). This CDR3 comprises 15 residues. The CDR3 DNA reads TGTGCCAGTAGTAAGAACGCGGGACCCGGCTACGAGCAGTACTTC. Residues: CASSKNAGPGYEQYF.

This clone was picked up one time. This rearrangement joins TRBV27 to TRBJ2-1, with a possible D match to TRBD2 (6 bases). Germline CDR1 MNHEY, CDR2 SMNVEV (reference sequence). The CDR3 covers 15 residues. V lost 3 bases and J 3 bases, leaving 12 bases between the germline ends. Written as DNA, the CDR3 is TGTGCCAGCAGTTTGGGGGGAGTGGGCTACAATGAGCAGTTCTTC. This encodes CASSLGGVGYNEQFF.

The chain is built from TRBV5-4 and TRBJ2-1; possibly TRBD2 for D (7 bases). Per germline, CDR1 SGHNT and CDR2 YYREEE (reference sequence). The V gene lost 0 bases and the J gene lost 0 bases, with 13 bases spanning the gap. This CDR3 is built from 17 residues. The CDR3 loop reads CASSLGGGSSSYNEQFF. The CDR3 DNA reads as TGTGCCAGCAGCTTGGGGGGGGGCTCGAGCTCCTACAATGAGCAGTTCTTC.

The chain is built from TRBV27 and TRBJ1-4; D gene uncertain. Germline CDR1 and CDR2: MNHEY and SMNVEV (reference sequence). The CDR3 is 12 amino acids. With 6 bases removed from V and 3 bases from J, the gap between germline ends came to 5 bases. DNA of the CDR3: TGTGCCAGCAGCGGTCCTAATGAAAAACTGTTTTTT. Protein: CASSGPNEKLFF.

The rearrangement joins TRBV11-2 to TRBJ2-5; TRBD2 matches 11 bases. Germline V CDR1 and CDR2: SGHAT, FQNNGV. The length of the CDR3 is 15 residues. V lost 4 bases to trimming and J lost 4 bases; unmatched junction nucleotides: 5. The DNA of the CDR3 is TGTGCCAGCAGCTATAGCGGGAGGGGGGGAGAGACCCAGTACTTC. Its translation: CASSYSGRGGETQYF.

This chain links TRBV7-6 with TRBJ2-7; 13 nucleotides line up with TRBD2. CDR3 length: 15 amino acids. The junction had 3 bases not matched to a gene; V was cut back by 5 bases and J by 2 bases. CDR1 is SGHVS and CDR2 is FNYEAQ in the germline V gene. CDR3 protein: CASSPTSGRAYEQYF. The CDR3 bases are TGTGCCAGCAGCCCTACTAGCGGGAGGGCCTACGAGCAGTACTTC.

The chain combines TRBV11-2 with TRBJ2-5; TRBD2 matches at 13 bases. The ends lost 6 bases at V and 6 bases at J; junction bases unmatched: 13. The germline gives CDR1 SGHAT, CDR2 FQNNGV. CDR3 size: 17 residues. CDR3 DNA: TGTGCCAGCAGTCCTTCTCTTCGGACTAGCGGGAGTCAGACCCAGTACTTC. Encoded protein: CASSPSLRTSGSQTQYF. The full variable domain, rest sourced from reference TRBV11-2 and TRBJ2-5, is EAGVAQSPRYKIIEKRQSVAFWCNPISGHATLYWYQQILGQGPKLLIQFQNNGVVDDSQLPKDRFSAERLKGVDSTLKIQPAKLEDSAVYLCASSPSLRTSGSQTQYFGPGTRLLVL.

The rearrangement links TRBV5-1 to TRBJ2-1, with TRBD2 identical over 7 bases. This CDR3 comprises 15 residues. CDR1 and CDR2 from the germline V gene are SGHRS and YFSETQ. With 7 bases clipped from V and 8 bases from J, the junction kept 15 bases outside the gene matches. CDR3 coding DNA: TGCGCCAGCCGGGGGGTTCCTACAATTACCGATGAGCAGTTCTTC. The encoded protein is CASRGVPTITDEQFF. Based on the CDR3 plus reference TRBV5-1 and TRBJ2-1, the full variable domain is KAGVTQTPRYLIKTRGQQVTLSCSPISGHRSVSWYQQTPGQGLQFLFEYFSETQRNKGNFPGRFSGRQFSNSRSEMNVSTLELGDSALYLCASRGVPTITDEQFFGPGTRLTVL.

The V and J genes are TRBV7-9 and TRBJ2-7; 13 positions match TRBD2. The CDR3 spans 15 residues. Germline-derived CDR1 and CDR2 are SEHNR and FQNEAQ (reference sequence). V shed 5 bases, J shed 7 bases, and the junction held 8 bases outside the gene matches. Written as DNA, the CDR3 is TGTGCCAGCAGCCAAAGGACTAGCGGGAGTTTAGAGCAGTACTTC. Residues: CASSQRTSGSLEQYF.

The chain joins TRBV5-6 to TRBJ1-1; D gene ambiguous. Germline assignment: CDR1 SGHDT and CDR2 YYEEEE. This CDR3 spans 15 amino acids. Trimming stripped 3 bases from V and 1 base from J, with 13 bases between. CDR3 coding DNA: TGTGCCAGCAGCTCGCAACTCACAGCGAACACTGAAGCTTTCTTT. Protein: CASSSQLTANTEAFF.

V is TRBV5-6 and J is TRBJ2-2; 8 bases map to TRBD1. CDR1 is SGHDT, CDR2 YYEEEE, per germline. This CDR3 contains 15 residues. Trimming at V came to 4 bases and at J to 4 bases, leaving 6 bases not matched to a gene. CDR3 DNA sequence: TGTGCCAGCAGCGCCCAGGGGGCCGGCACCGGGGAGCTGTTTTTT. This encodes CASSAQGAGTGELFF.

The gene calls are TRBV6-1 and TRBJ1-5, with D tentatively TRBD1 (5 bases). With 8 bases removed from V and 2 bases from J, the gap between germline ends came to 10 bases. The V gene's germline CDR1 is MNHNS and CDR2 SASEGT. The CDR3 is made up of 13 amino acids. The CDR3 coding sequence is TGTGCCAGCTACGGGGCTGGCAATCAGCCCCAGCATTTT. This sequence encodes CASYGAGNQPQHF.

The CDR3 loop reads CASSHRGETQYF. In nucleotides, the CDR3 is TGTGCCAGTAGTCACAGGGGAGAGACCCAGTACTTC. The chain has TRBV19 and TRBJ2-5, with 7 bases identical to TRBD1. J gave up 4 bases and V 5 bases, and 1 base lay outside the gene matches. The CDR3 length is 12 residues. Germline V gives CDR1 LNHDA, CDR2 SQIVND (reference sequence).

This chain connects TRBV30 to TRBJ2-7; unclear D gene. Per germline, CDR1 GTSNPN and CDR2 SVGIG (reference sequence). V lost 2 bases and J 3 bases, leaving 8 bases between the germline ends. The CDR3 runs 12 residues. CDR3 in DNA: TGTGCCTGGAGTTACCGGATCTACGAGCAGTACTTC. Protein: CAWSYRIYEQYF.